This T cell receptor beta chain derives from a study of blood T cells in healthy people across ages. Germline-derived CDR1 and CDR2 are DFQATT and SNEGSKA (reference sequence). The CDR3 runs to 14 residues. V gave up 5 bases and J gave up 7 bases; unmatched junction bases: 11. Donor samples were obtained from healthy Caucasian individuals from Russia, aged about 6 to 100. Alongside a J-beta primer mix, a sample-barcoded 5' primer served in a second PCR lasting about 6 to 11 cycles. A minimum of 2.5 million CDR3-containing paired-end reads was obtained for each sample. TCRdb processed the 5' RACE reads anew with MiXCR; each CDR3 protein has one entry. Altogether 500,000 to 700,000 distinct CDR3 sequences are present, 25% to 30% being singletons, with the ten largest covering roughly 14%. The table lists this clonotype with many counts.

The chain combines TRBV20-1 with TRBJ2-7; 10 bases agree with TRBD1. Source material: blood. The receptor was derived from an elderly woman in good health. The CDR3 is CSASSDRGAGEQYF. The DNA of the CDR3 is TGCAGTGCTTCATCGGACAGGGGGGCTGGGGAGCAGTACTTC.